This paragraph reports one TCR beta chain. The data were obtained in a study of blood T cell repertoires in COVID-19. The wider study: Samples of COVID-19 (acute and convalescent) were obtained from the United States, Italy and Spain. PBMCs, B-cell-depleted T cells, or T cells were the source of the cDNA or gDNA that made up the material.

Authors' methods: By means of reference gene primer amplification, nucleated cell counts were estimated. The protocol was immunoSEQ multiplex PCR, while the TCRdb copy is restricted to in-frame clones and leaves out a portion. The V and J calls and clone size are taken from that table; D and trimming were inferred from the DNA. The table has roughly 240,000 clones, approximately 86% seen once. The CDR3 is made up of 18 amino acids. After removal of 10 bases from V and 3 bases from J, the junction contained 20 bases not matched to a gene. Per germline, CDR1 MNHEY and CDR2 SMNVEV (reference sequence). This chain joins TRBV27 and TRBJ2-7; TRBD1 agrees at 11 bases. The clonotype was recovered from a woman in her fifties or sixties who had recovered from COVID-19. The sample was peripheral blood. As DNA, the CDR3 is TGTGCCACCCTTAGCCCGGGACAGGGGGTTTTAACTGTCTACGAGCAGTACTTC. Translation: CATLSPGQGVLTVYEQYF.